This is a list of T cell receptor beta chains from one sample in a study of blood T cells in healthy people across ages. TCRdb analysed the 5' RACE reads with MiXCR anew, one entry per CDR3 protein. Seen here are 1.4 million or so distinct CDR3 sequences, approximately 42% observed once, and the top ten hold about 4%. Material for sequencing was blood. These receptors all stem from a woman aged 18-30 years in good health. Both conserved end residues are part of each CDR3. Each record gives: D gene, clone size, V gene, J gene, CDR3 DNA, CDR3 protein. A D gene is named only where the DNA matches it firmly. The listing skips clone size in some rows; elsewhere it reads once, few, many or a size class.

D gene: NA; clone size: once; V gene: TRBV9; J gene: TRBJ1-6; CDR3 DNA: TGTGCCAGCAGCGTAGGGGCGCGCGGGTCACCCCTCCACTTT; CDR3 protein: CASSVGARGSPLHF
D gene: NA; clone size: NA; V gene: TRBV5-1; J gene: TRBJ2-7; CDR3 DNA: TGCGCCAGCAGCTTGGCCGTGGCGGCCTACGAGCAGTACTTC; CDR3 protein: CASSLAVAAYEQYF
D gene: NA; clone size: NA; V gene: TRBV5-1; J gene: TRBJ1-4; CDR3 DNA: TGCGCCAGCAGCTCGTCGGCGGGGGCAAAGGGTGAAAAACTGTTTTTT; CDR3 protein: CASSSSAGAKGEKLFF
D gene: TRBD2; clone size: NA; V gene: TRBV6-2/TRBV6-3; J gene: TRBJ2-1; CDR3 DNA: TGTGCCAGCAGAATGACTAGCGGGAGGGCCCTGACCTACAATGAGCAGTTCTTC; CDR3 protein: CASRMTSGRALTYNEQFF
D gene: NA; clone size: few; V gene: TRBV12-3/TRBV12-4; J gene: TRBJ1-2; CDR3 DNA: TGTGCCAGCAGTCGGAGTACGAACTATGGCTACACCTTC; CDR3 protein: CASSRSTNYGYTF
D gene: NA; clone size: NA; V gene: TRBV4-3; J gene: TRBJ1-2; CDR3 DNA: TGCGCCAGCAGCCAGGATTACGGACAGACCCGGCACTATGGCTACACCTTC; CDR3 protein: CASSQDYGQTRHYGYTF
D gene: NA; clone size: NA; V gene: TRBV16; J gene: TRBJ1-1; CDR3 DNA: TGTGCCAGCAGCCAATTTGTTATGAACACTGAAGCTTTCTTT; CDR3 protein: CASSQFVMNTEAFF
D gene: NA; clone size: few; V gene: TRBV7-2; J gene: TRBJ2-5; CDR3 DNA: TGTGCCAGCAGCTATAGGGTCCGGGACTACCAAGAGACCCAGTACTTC; CDR3 protein: CASSYRVRDYQETQYF
D gene: NA; clone size: NA; V gene: TRBV20-1; J gene: TRBJ1-1; CDR3 DNA: TGCAGTCCTTTAGAGGGGGTTCTCACTGAAGCTTTCTTT; CDR3 protein: CSPLEGVLTEAFF
D gene: TRBD1; clone size: NA; V gene: TRBV6-2/TRBV6-3; J gene: TRBJ2-5; CDR3 DNA: TGTGCCAGCAGTTACTCCTTCGACAGGGTATCAAAGACCCAGTACTTC; CDR3 protein: CASSYSFDRVSKTQYF
D gene: NA; clone size: few; V gene: TRBV5-1; J gene: TRBJ2-6; CDR3 DNA: TGCGCCAGCAGCCCCCTCTCCCCGGGTTCTGGGGCCAACGTCCTGACTTTC; CDR3 protein: CASSPLSPGSGANVLTF
D gene: NA; clone size: NA; V gene: TRBV19; J gene: TRBJ2-1; CDR3 DNA: TGTGCCAGTAGTATCTGGAGACGGGAGACCCAGTTCTTC; CDR3 protein: CASSIWRRETQFF
D gene: TRBD1; clone size: few; V gene: TRBV12-3/TRBV12-4; J gene: TRBJ1-6; CDR3 DNA: TGTGCCAGCAGTTCTTCCGGGACAGGGGATAATTCACCCCTCCACTTT; CDR3 protein: CASSSSGTGDNSPLHF
D gene: NA; clone size: few; V gene: TRBV3-1; J gene: TRBJ1-2; CDR3 DNA: TGTGCCAGCAGCCAAGTCGTTAGAGCAAACTATGGCTACACCTTC; CDR3 protein: CASSQVVRANYGYTF
D gene: NA; clone size: NA; V gene: TRBV18; J gene: TRBJ1-2; CDR3 DNA: TGTGCCAGCTCACCACCGAACGGGGGCCCTAACTATGGCTACACCTTC; CDR3 protein: CASSPPNGGPNYGYTF
D gene: NA; clone size: NA; V gene: TRBV29-1; J gene: TRBJ2-7; CDR3 DNA: TGCAGCGTTGAACTCGCCGAGACAGCTTCCTACGAGCGGTACTTC; CDR3 protein: CSVELAETASYERYF
D gene: TRBD1; clone size: once; V gene: TRBV28; J gene: TRBJ2-7; CDR3 DNA: TGTGCCAGCAGGACCGGGACAGGACACTACGAGCAGTACTTC; CDR3 protein: CASRTGTGHYEQYF
D gene: NA; clone size: NA; V gene: TRBV12-3/TRBV12-4; J gene: TRBJ1-4; CDR3 DNA: TGTGCCAGCAGTTGGAATGCCCCCACCAATGAAAAACTGTTTTTT; CDR3 protein: CASSWNAPTNEKLFF
D gene: NA; clone size: few; V gene: TRBV7-2; J gene: TRBJ2-1; CDR3 DNA: TGTGCCAGCGCCCCCGGTTCCTCCTACAATGAGCAGTTCTTC; CDR3 protein: CASAPGSSYNEQFF
D gene: TRBD2; clone size: NA; V gene: TRBV2; J gene: TRBJ2-1; CDR3 DNA: TGTGCCAGCAGTGAAGGGTTAGGACTAGCGGGAGGGCCCTCCAATGAGCAGTTCTTC; CDR3 protein: CASSEGLGLAGGPSNEQFF
D gene: NA; clone size: few; V gene: TRBV29-1; J gene: TRBJ1-1; CDR3 DNA: TGCAGCGCCGGGGCCTCAGTTGCTAACACTGAAGCTTTCTTT; CDR3 protein: CSAGASVANTEAFF
D gene: NA; clone size: NA; V gene: TRBV24-1; J gene: TRBJ2-3; CDR3 DNA: TGTGCCACCAGTGATTTTTTAGATACGCAGTATTTT; CDR3 protein: CATSDFLDTQYF
D gene: TRBD2; clone size: few; V gene: TRBV6-2/TRBV6-3; J gene: TRBJ2-1; CDR3 DNA: TGTGCCAGCAGTCCCCAGGGAGCGGGAGTCTACAATGAGCAGTTCTTC; CDR3 protein: CASSPQGAGVYNEQFF
D gene: TRBD2; clone size: few; V gene: TRBV6-5; J gene: TRBJ2-1; CDR3 DNA: TGTGCCAGCAGTTACTCCCCTAGCGGGCGAGAGCAGTTCTTC; CDR3 protein: CASSYSPSGREQFF
D gene: NA; clone size: NA; V gene: TRBV12-3/TRBV12-4; J gene: TRBJ2-1; CDR3 DNA: TGTGCCAGCAGTTTAGTCACCCCATACAATGAGCAGTTCTTC; CDR3 protein: CASSLVTPYNEQFF
D gene: NA; clone size: few; V gene: TRBV9; J gene: TRBJ2-1; CDR3 DNA: TGTGCCAGCAGCCCCGAACGTAGCCGATACAATGAGCAGTTCTTC; CDR3 protein: CASSPERSRYNEQFF
D gene: NA; clone size: NA; V gene: TRBV7-3; J gene: TRBJ1-1; CDR3 DNA: TGTGCCAGCAGTCAAACCGGGACCGACTGTGAAGCTTTCTTT; CDR3 protein: CASSQTGTDCEAFF
D gene: TRBD1; clone size: NA; V gene: TRBV29-1; J gene: TRBJ1-2; CDR3 DNA: TGCAGCGCCATGACAGGGGGTCATGGCTACACCTTC; CDR3 protein: CSAMTGGHGYTF
D gene: NA; clone size: NA; V gene: TRBV5-6; J gene: TRBJ2-5; CDR3 DNA: TGTGCCAGCAGCTTGGGACGCCTAGCGAAGGAGACCCAGTACTTC; CDR3 protein: CASSLGRLAKETQYF
D gene: TRBD1; clone size: NA; V gene: TRBV6-2/TRBV6-3; J gene: TRBJ2-7; CDR3 DNA: TGTGCCAGCAGTTTCTTCGACAGGGGCTACGAGCAGTACTTC; CDR3 protein: CASSFFDRGYEQYF
D gene: NA; clone size: few; V gene: TRBV9; J gene: TRBJ1-4; CDR3 DNA: TGTGCCAGCAGCGTAGAGGGGGGCTCGTCTAATGAAAAACTGTTTTTT; CDR3 protein: CASSVEGGSSNEKLFF
D gene: NA; clone size: NA; V gene: TRBV28; J gene: TRBJ2-1; CDR3 DNA: TGTGCCACCCTCGTTGGGGTCCACAATGAGCAGTTCTTC; CDR3 protein: CATLVGVHNEQFF
D gene: TRBD2; clone size: NA; V gene: TRBV7-9; J gene: TRBJ2-1; CDR3 DNA: TGTGCCAGCAGCTTACTAGCGGGGAAGGATTTTTACAATGAGCGGTTCTTC; CDR3 protein: CASSLLAGKDFYNERFF
D gene: NA; clone size: NA; V gene: TRBV25-1; J gene: TRBJ2-1; CDR3 DNA: TGTGCCAGCACGGGTCGCGGGACTGAGTACAATGAGCAGTTCTTC; CDR3 protein: CASTGRGTEYNEQFF
D gene: NA; clone size: NA; V gene: TRBV7-9; J gene: TRBJ1-3; CDR3 DNA: TGTGCCAGCAGCTTTTTTACTGGAAACACCATATATTTT; CDR3 protein: CASSFFTGNTIYF
D gene: TRBD2; clone size: NA; V gene: TRBV20-1; J gene: TRBJ2-5; CDR3 DNA: TGCAGTGCTAGAGAGCAGCGGGGTACGAATGAGCAGTACTTC; CDR3 protein: CSAREQRGTNEQYF
D gene: NA; clone size: NA; V gene: TRBV15; J gene: TRBJ2-7; CDR3 DNA: TGTGCCACCAGCGGAACAGGGAGCTACGAGCAGTACTTC; CDR3 protein: CATSGTGSYEQYF
D gene: TRBD1; clone size: few; V gene: TRBV27; J gene: TRBJ1-5; CDR3 DNA: TGTGCCAGCAGGTCTGCAGGGGGTAGCAATCAGCCCCAGCATTTT; CDR3 protein: CASRSAGGSNQPQHF
D gene: NA; clone size: NA; V gene: TRBV6-1; J gene: TRBJ1-1; CDR3 DNA: TGTGCCAGCAGTGAAGGTGGATCCCGGAGAGGGGCTTTCTTT; CDR3 protein: CASSEGGSRRGAFF
D gene: NA; clone size: few; V gene: TRBV10-3; J gene: TRBJ2-7; CDR3 DNA: TGTGCCATCAGTGAATGGCAGAATTACGAGCAGTACTTC; CDR3 protein: CAISEWQNYEQYF
D gene: TRBD1; clone size: NA; V gene: TRBV7-2; J gene: TRBJ2-3; CDR3 DNA: TGTGCCAGCAGCACCCGGGACAGGGGTAGCACAGATACGCAGTATTTT; CDR3 protein: CASSTRDRGSTDTQYF
D gene: TRBD1; clone size: NA; V gene: TRBV6-2/TRBV6-3; J gene: TRBJ1-2; CDR3 DNA: TGTGCCAGCAGGACAGGGAGGAATGGCTACACCTTC; CDR3 protein: CASRTGRNGYTF
D gene: NA; clone size: many; V gene: TRBV29-1; J gene: TRBJ2-3; CDR3 DNA: TGCAGCGTTTTGTCCCTGGGTACGCAGTATTTT; CDR3 protein: CSVLSLGTQYF
D gene: TRBD2; clone size: NA; V gene: TRBV7-2; J gene: TRBJ2-1; CDR3 DNA: TGTGCCAGCAGCTTAGCAGGACTAGCGGGGGACGGGCAGTTCTTC; CDR3 protein: CASSLAGLAGDGQFF
D gene: TRBD2; clone size: few; V gene: TRBV5-1; J gene: TRBJ2-1; CDR3 DNA: TGCGCCAGCAGCTTTACGCGGGGGGGCCCCTACAATGAGCAGTTCTTC; CDR3 protein: CASSFTRGGPYNEQFF